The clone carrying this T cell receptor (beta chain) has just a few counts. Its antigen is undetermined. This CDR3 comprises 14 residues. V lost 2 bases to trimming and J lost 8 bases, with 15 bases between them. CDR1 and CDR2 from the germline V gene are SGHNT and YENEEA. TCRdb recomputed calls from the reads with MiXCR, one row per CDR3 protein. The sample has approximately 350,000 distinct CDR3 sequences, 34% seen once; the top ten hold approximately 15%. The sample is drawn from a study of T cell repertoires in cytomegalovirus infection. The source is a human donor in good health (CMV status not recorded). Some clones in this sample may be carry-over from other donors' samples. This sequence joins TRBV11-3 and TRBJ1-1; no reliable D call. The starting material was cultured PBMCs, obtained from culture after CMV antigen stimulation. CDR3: CASSLRGIGFEAFF. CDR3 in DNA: TGTGCCAGCAGCTTACGGGGAATCGGGTTCGAAGCTTTCTTT. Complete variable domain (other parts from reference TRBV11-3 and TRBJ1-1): EAGVVQSPRYKIIEKKQPVAFWCNPISGHNTLYWYLQNLGQGPELLIRYENEEAVDDSQLPKDRFSAERLKGVDSTLKIQPAELGDSAVYLCASSLRGIGFEAFFGQGTRLTVV.